This T cell receptor beta chain came from a study of blood T cell repertoires in COVID-19. Sequenced by immunoSEQ multiplex PCR; TCRdb stores in-frame clones only, minus some. The data show tens of thousands of clones, less than 85% seen once. The CDR3 spans 14 residues. The V gene lost 4 bases and the J gene lost 6 bases, with 16 bases spanning the gap. Germline-derived CDR1 and CDR2 are SGHRS and YFSETQ. The clonotype originates from a woman in her 70s with acute or convalescent COVID-19. The sample comprised peripheral blood. The chain links TRBV5-1 to TRBJ1-2; perhaps TRBD1 as D (5 bases). CDR3 sequence (DNA): TGCGCCAGCAGCCCCGATGCAGGGTATAATGGCTACACCTTC. Translation gives CASSPDAGYNGYTF.